Listed below are T cell receptor beta chains from one sample, sequenced in a study of blood T cell repertoires in COVID-19. Assay: immunoSEQ multiplex PCR; the TCRdb copy retains only in-frame clones and omits some. The sample includes some 170,000 clones, around 84% of them seen just once. Sequencing was done on a sample of peripheral blood. These receptors all come from a woman older than 75 with acute or convalescent COVID-19. Each CDR3 is given with its conserved first and last residue. D genes are given only for firm matches. The size of a clone is reported for some rows only, either as once, few or many, or as a class for expanded clones.

v_call	d_call	j_call	clone_size	cdr3_aa	cdr3_nt
TRBV7-9	TRBD2	TRBJ2-3	many	CASSLEISGGAATQYF	TGTGCCAGCAGCTTAGAGATTAGCGGGGGGGCGGCCACGCAGTATTTT
TRBV4-1	NA	TRBJ1-4	once	CASSERTVSRGKLFF	TGCGCCAGCAGCGAGCGGACAGTAAGTCGCGGAAAACTGTTTTTT
TRBV15	NA	TRBJ1-6	NA	CATSARENSPLHF	TGTGCCACCAGCGCCAGGGAAAATTCACCCCTCCACTTT
TRBV18	NA	TRBJ1-1	NA	CASSPTRGNTEAFF	TGTGCCAGCTCACCAACCCGCGGGAACACTGAAGCTTTCTTT
TRBV27	NA	TRBJ1-6	NA	CASSRAGLSSYNSPLHF	TGTGCCAGCAGTCGCGCGGGACTAAGCTCCTATAATTCACCCCTCCACTTT
TRBV5-4	NA	TRBJ2-7	few	CASSLQGLSYEQYF	TGTGCCAGCAGCTTACAGGGACTATCCTACGAGCAGTACTTC
TRBV7-8	NA	TRBJ1-2	NA	CASSLVFSVRSSTRDYGYTF	TGTGCCAGCAGCTTAGTATTCTCTGTGAGGTCTTCCACTCGGGACTATGGCTACACCTTC
TRBV7-2	TRBD2	TRBJ2-7	few	CASSKTSARSYEQYF	TGTGCCAGCAGCAAGACTAGCGCCCGCTCCTACGAGCAGTACTTC
TRBV5-6	NA	TRBJ2-2	NA	CASSLGQIGELFF	TGTGCCAGCAGCTTGGGGCAGATCGGGGAGCTGTTTTTT
TRBV15	TRBD2	TRBJ2-3	NA	CATASRSGGDTQYF	TGTGCCACCGCCTCCCGGTCGGGGGGGGATACGCAGTATTTT
TRBV5-4	TRBD2	TRBJ2-1	NA	CASSLLGRGGPYNEQFF	TGTGCCAGCAGCTTACTAGGGCGGGGGGGCCCCTACAATGAGCAGTTCTTC
TRBV2	TRBD1	TRBJ1-1	NA	CASSKTGVSTEAFF	TGTGCCAGCAGTAAAACAGGGGTGAGCACTGAAGCTTTCTTT
TRBV30	NA	TRBJ2-5	NA	CAWRPGETQYF	TGTGCCTGGAGGCCCGGAGAGACCCAGTACTTC
TRBV5-6	NA	TRBJ2-7	NA	CASSFAGVAEQYF	TGTGCCAGCAGCTTCGCAGGGGTGGCCGAGCAGTACTTC
TRBV5-6	NA	TRBJ1-2	few	CASSRRDGSYGYTF	TGTGCCAGCAGCCGGCGGGACGGATCCTATGGCTACACCTTC
TRBV5-4	TRBD2	TRBJ2-7	NA	CASSSKREGPGIEQYF	TGTGCCAGCAGCTCGAAGCGGGAGGGGCCAGGGATCGAGCAGTACTTC
TRBV25-1	TRBD1	TRBJ2-1	NA	CASSESRTGSNEQFF	TGTGCCAGCAGTGAATCACGGACAGGGAGCAATGAGCAGTTCTTC
TRBV7-2	TRBD1	TRBJ2-2	NA	CASSSQGSGELFF	TGTGCCAGCAGCTCACAGGGGTCCGGGGAGCTGTTTTTT
TRBV3-1/TRBV3-2	NA	TRBJ1-6	NA	CASSPRVSSPLHF	TGTGCCAGCAGCCCGAGAGTGAGTTCACCCCTCCACTTT
TRBV6-6	TRBD1	TRBJ1-2	NA	CASSYSQIDRGLGYTF	TGTGCCAGCAGTTACTCCCAGATCGACAGGGGGCTTGGCTACACCTTC
TRBV11-3	TRBD2	TRBJ2-1	NA	CASSLAGGPGNEQFF	TGTGCCAGCAGCTTAGCGGGGGGGCCGGGCAATGAGCAGTTCTTC
TRBV28	NA	TRBJ1-5	once	CASRGSGLGQPQHF	TGTGCCAGCAGGGGATCAGGGTTAGGTCAGCCCCAGCATTTT
TRBV5-6	NA	TRBJ1-1	NA	CASSLNMNTEAFF	TGTGCCAGCAGCTTGAATATGAACACTGAAGCTTTCTTT
TRBV5-6	NA	TRBJ2-2	few	CASSGYGQERNTGELFF	TGTGCCAGCAGCGGATACGGACAAGAAAGAAACACCGGGGAGCTGTTTTTT
TRBV5-5	NA	TRBJ2-7	once	CASSLSNRPYEQYF	TGTGCCAGCAGCTTGAGTAACAGGCCCTACGAGCAGTACTTC
TRBV29-1	NA	TRBJ1-2	NA	CSVFVEGSTF	TGCAGCGTCTTCGTGGAGGGATCGACCTTC
TRBV7-6	TRBD2	TRBJ2-3	NA	CASSLGTSGPGATDTQYF	TGTGCCAGCAGCTTAGGGACTAGCGGACCCGGAGCCACAGATACGCAGTATTTT
TRBV5-1	TRBD1	TRBJ2-3	few	CASSSGDRGFTDTQYF	TGCGCCAGCAGCTCGGGGGACAGGGGGTTCACAGATACGCAGTATTTT
TRBV5-1	NA	TRBJ2-1	NA	CASSLAVSNEQFF	TGCGCCAGCAGCTTGGCCGTGTCCAATGAGCAGTTCTTC
TRBV19	NA	TRBJ1-2	NA	CASTTLHSPSNYGYTF	TGTGCCAGTACCACACTACACTCGCCTTCTAACTATGGCTACACCTTC